Following are 17 T cell receptor beta chains from one sample sequenced in a study of blood T cell repertoires in COVID-19. Using immunoSEQ multiplex PCR, the repertoire was profiled, and TCRdb retains in-frame clones only, with some absent. This sample has fewer than 200,000 clones, with 70% to 90% found just once. Sequencing was performed on peripheral blood. Receptors originate from a woman older than 75 with COVID-19, enrolled during active disease.

This chain uses TRBV30 with TRBJ2-7; D is ambiguous. Germline CDR1 and CDR2: GTSNPN and SVGIG (reference sequence). The length of the CDR3 is 15 residues. Trimming cost V 0 bases and J 0 bases, with 12 bases left between them. The CDR3 spells CAWSVYSVSSYEQYF. The DNA of the CDR3 is TGTGCCTGGAGTGTATACTCTGTTAGCTCCTACGAGCAGTACTTC.

The CDR3 loop is CASSVQGEVSQPQHF. The DNA for the CDR3 is TGTGCCAGTAGTGTACAGGGGGAGGTTAGTCAGCCCCAGCATTTT. The chain links TRBV19 to TRBJ1-5; TRBD1 aligns across 8 bases. This CDR3 contains 15 residues. V was clipped by 5 bases and J by 6 bases; unmatched bases: 9. The germline V gene has CDR1 LNHDA and CDR2 SQIVND (reference sequence).

Only a few counts were recorded for this clone. This sequence joins TRBV30 and TRBJ1-5; weak D call: TRBD1 (5 bases). The CDR3 totals 15 residues. Looked up from germline, CDR1 is GTSNPN and CDR2 is SVGIG (reference sequence). Trimming took 3 bases from V and 2 from J, leaving 14 bases between them. The CDR3 DNA reads TGTGCCTGGAGGGACATCGGAGTAGGCAATCAGCCCCAGCATTTT. Translated: CAWRDIGVGNQPQHF.

The chain recombines TRBV19 with TRBJ2-3; D perhaps matches TRBD2 (6 bases). CDR1 is LNHDA, CDR2 SQIVND, per germline (reference sequence). The CDR3 runs 15 residues. The germline V and J ends were trimmed by 5 bases and 6 bases, with 18 bases remaining between them. CDR3 sequence: CASSGRELHRDTQYF. The CDR3, as DNA: TGTGCCAGTAGTGGACGGGAGCTCCACCGGGATACGCAGTATTTT.

CDR3 sequence reads: CASTPLKGQFYGYTF. The CDR3 DNA is TGTGCCAGTACCCCTCTGAAGGGACAGTTCTATGGCTACACCTTC. The chain links TRBV19 to TRBJ1-2; 7 nucleotides align to TRBD1. The V gene's germline CDR1 is LNHDA and CDR2 SQIVND (reference sequence). V shed 7 bases and J 4 bases; nucleotides not matched to a gene: 12. The CDR3 runs to 15 residues.

The chain is built from TRBV19 and TRBJ2-4; D not certain. Germline values: CDR1 LNHDA, CDR2 SQIVND (reference sequence). Deletions cut 2 bases from V and 0 bases from J, with 8 bases between. The CDR3 is made up of 15 amino acids. The CDR3 nucleotides are TGTGCCAGTAGTATACAGGCCTCAGCCAAAAACATTCAGTACTTC. The encoded protein is CASSIQASAKNIQYF.

This clone showed up just a few times. V usage is TRBV27 and J usage is TRBJ1-6; D remains unclear. V lost 3 bases to trimming and J lost 8 bases, with 5 bases between them. Germline values: CDR1 MNHEY, CDR2 SMNVEV (reference sequence). This CDR3 is built from 12 residues. CDR3 sequence: CASSFGDSPLHF. DNA for the CDR3: TGTGCCAGCAGTTTTGGAGATTCACCCCTCCACTTT.

As regards this clone: At one boundary the junction diverges from the germline segment, which might be a read error. This sequence joins TRBV10-3 and TRBJ2-7; TRBD2 matches at 9 bases. The CDR3 has 14 amino acids. Germline CDR1 and CDR2: ENHRY and SYGVKD. The CDR3 spells CAISGPSGTIGLVF. In DNA, the CDR3 is TGTGCCATCAGTGGGCCTAGCGGGACGATAGGCCTTGTCTTC.

V gene TRBV30 combines with J gene TRBJ2-7; weak D call: TRBD1 (6 bases). V was trimmed by 3 bases and J by 6 bases, leaving 12 bases between them. This CDR3 is 12 amino acids long. From germline, CDR1 is GTSNPN and CDR2 SVGIG (reference sequence). The CDR3 bases are TGTGCCTGGAGCCGAGGACAGCTCGAGCAGTACTTC. Translating gives CAWSRGQLEQYF.

V and J are TRBV6-4 and TRBJ2-3; TRBD1 matches 7 bases. Germline CDR1 and CDR2: MRHNA and SNTAGT. With 6 bases clipped from V and 1 base from J, the junction kept 4 bases outside the gene matches. The CDR3 consists of 14 residues. The CDR3 sequence: CASSTGVRTDTQYF. The CDR3, as DNA: TGTGCCAGCAGCACAGGGGTCCGCACAGATACGCAGTATTTT.

This sequence joins TRBV7-9 and TRBJ1-1, with a weak D call TRBD1 (5 bases). The germline gives CDR1 SEHNR, CDR2 FQNEAQ (reference sequence). Trimming left V 5 bases short and J 1 base short, with 17 bases between. The CDR3 is 16 residues long. CDR3: CASSRRASGGNTEAFF. As DNA, the CDR3 is TGTGCCAGCAGCCGCAGGGCCTCGGGAGGGAACACTGAAGCTTTCTTT. Looking up the rest from reference TRBV7-9 and TRBJ1-1 gives the full variable domain: DTGVSQNPRHKITKRGQNVTFRCDPISEHNRLYWYRQTLGQGPEFLTYFQNEAQLEKSRLLSDRFSAERPKGSFSTLEIQRTEQGDSAMYLCASSRRASGGNTEAFFGQGTRLTVV.

The rearrangement links TRBV29-1 to TRBJ2-7; no clear D. V shed 4 bases and J shed 2 bases, with 9 bases lying between them. Germline CDR1 SQVTM, CDR2 ANQGSEA. The CDR3 extends over 12 amino acids. The CDR3, as DNA: TGCAGCGTTGCTTGGAGTACCTACGAGCAGTACTTC. Protein product: CSVAWSTYEQYF.

The J gene is TRBJ1-2, the V gene TRBV24-1, with 8 bases lining up with TRBD1. J lost 8 bases, V lost 4 bases, and 8 bases had no gene match. The length of the CDR3 is 14 residues. Germline V gene sequence: CDR1 KGHDR, CDR2 SFDVKD. CDR3 bases: TGTGCCACCAGTGACCCGGACAGGGTGAAAGGCTACACCTTC. Translating gives CATSDPDRVKGYTF.

The chain employs TRBV27 and TRBJ2-5, with TRBD2 matching 8 bases. V shed 2 bases and J 3 bases; nucleotides not matched to a gene: 11. Germline-derived CDR1 and CDR2 are MNHEY and SMNVEV (reference sequence). The CDR3 contains 17 residues. Here the CDR3 reads CASSLRGVAGREETQYF. CDR3 in DNA: TGTGCCAGCAGTTTACGAGGCGTAGCGGGGCGGGAAGAGACCCAGTACTTC.

The sample holds a few counts of this clone. This chain joins TRBV27 and TRBJ2-1; 13 bases agree with TRBD2. V gave up 7 bases and J gave up 4 bases; unmatched junction bases: 7. This CDR3 comprises 16 residues. Germline CDR1 is MNHEY and CDR2 is SMNVEV (reference sequence). The CDR3 loop is CASTLLAGGRYNEQFF. CDR3 coding DNA: TGTGCCAGCACCTTACTAGCGGGGGGGCGTTACAATGAGCAGTTCTTC.

This chain joins TRBV5-1 and TRBJ1-1; 9 bases are shared with TRBD1. J lost 5 bases, V lost 6 bases, and 8 bases had no gene match. The CDR3 spans 14 residues. The germline gives CDR1 SGHRS, CDR2 YFSETQ. The CDR3 DNA follows: TGCGCCAGCACCACAGGGGGCGGAGGGACTGAAGCTTTCTTT. Protein product: CASTTGGGGTEAFF.

This chain uses TRBV25-1 with TRBJ2-7; D not certain. Germline CDR1 and CDR2: MGHDK and SYGVNS. V was pared by 2 bases and J by 7 bases, with 6 bases between. The CDR3 extends over 11 amino acids. CDR3 sequence reads: CASSEIREQYF. CDR3 in DNA: TGTGCCAGCAGTGAAATCCGGGAGCAGTACTTC.